The 7 T cell receptor beta chains below were found in one sample sequenced in a study of blood T cell repertoires in COVID-19 (dated by TCRdb to 2019 to 2021). The library was built by means of the immunoSEQ multiplex PCR assay. TCRdb obtained this table from immuneACCESS and retained in-frame rearrangements with V and J assigned. These tables miss some clones; where compared with another copy, unresolved V genes account for less than half of the shortfall, and the remainder is unexplained. The sample has hundreds of thousands of clones on record, around 92% of them singletons. Less than 3.5% of the sample is in the top ten clones. The sequenced sample was peripheral blood. The receptors here all came from a woman aged 30 to 39 with COVID-19, enrolled during active disease.

J is TRBJ2-3 and V is TRBV2; 15 nucleotides match TRBD2. CDR3 length: 16 amino acids. Trimming cost V 7 bases and J 4 bases; bases outside gene matches: 6. Germline values: CDR1 SNHLY, CDR2 FYNNEI. In DNA form, the CDR3 reads TGTGCCAGCATTCCGGGACTAGCGGGAGGCCCAGATACGCAGTATTTT. Amino acids: CASIPGLAGGPDTQYF.

V is TRBV7-2 and J is TRBJ1-2, with D possibly TRBD1 on 6 matching bases. This CDR3 has 17 amino acids. The V gene's germline CDR1 is SGHTA and CDR2 FQGNSA. V lost 5 bases, J lost 3 bases, and 22 bases lay in between. The CDR3 DNA reads TGTGCCAGCAGCCCAGGTTGGCAGGGCGGGGGCCACTATGGCTACACCTTC. Encoded protein: CASSPGWQGGGHYGYTF. The complete variable domain, with remaining parts taken from reference TRBV7-2 and TRBJ1-2, reads GAGVSQSPSNKVTEKGKDVELRCDPISGHTALYWYRQSLGQGLEFLIYFQGNSAPDKSGLPSDRFSAERTGGSVSTLTIQRTQQEDSAVYLCASSPGWQGGGHYGYTFGSGTRLTVV.

The table lists this clone with a count of one. The chain couples TRBV5-4 to TRBJ2-5; D is perhaps TRBD2 (6 bases). The CDR3 has 15 amino acids. Between the trimmed V and J ends, which lost 3 bases and 2 bases, there was a span of 14 bases. Germline V CDR1 and CDR2: SGHNT, YYREEE (reference sequence). The CDR3 region is CASSSQAGTQETQYF. DNA of the CDR3: TGTGCCAGCAGCTCTCAGGCCGGGACTCAAGAGACCCAGTACTTC.

The chain couples TRBV10-3 to TRBJ2-3; possible D gene TRBD1, 5 bases. With 1 base removed from V and 6 bases from J, the gap between germline ends came to 17 bases. Per the germline V gene, CDR1 is ENHRY and CDR2 is SYGVKD. This CDR3 comprises 16 residues. The CDR3: CAISEWGRSLEDTQYF. The CDR3 coding sequence is TGTGCCATCAGTGAGTGGGGCCGGAGCCTTGAGGATACGCAGTATTTT.

This clone was picked up a small number of times. The chain is built from TRBV6-5 and TRBJ2-4, with TRBD2 as a possible D gene (5 bases). The V and J ends lost 1 base and 7 bases respectively, with 14 bases between them. CDR1 MNHEY and CDR2 SVGAGI come from the germline V gene. The CDR3 runs to 15 residues. As DNA, the CDR3 is TGTGCCAGCAGTTACTTAAGGGCGGGCGGGAACATTCAGTACTTC. Amino acids: CASSYLRAGGNIQYF.

The chain combines TRBV10-2 with TRBJ1-1; 7 nucleotides agree with TRBD1. This CDR3 has 13 amino acids. CDR1 is WSHSY and CDR2 is SAAADI in the germline V gene. V shed 6 bases, J shed 6 bases, and the junction held 7 bases outside the gene matches. DNA for the CDR3: TGCGCCAGCAGGGGGCAGGGGGGCCCTGAAGCTTTCTTT. Protein product: CASRGQGGPEAFF.

The chain has TRBV6-2 or TRBV6-3 and TRBJ1-4; D is perhaps TRBD1 (6 bases). This CDR3 has 16 residues. Germline assignment: CDR1 MNHEY and CDR2 SVGEGT. V lost 0 bases and J lost 8, with 16 bases in between. The DNA for the CDR3 is TGTGCCAGCAGTTACTCGCGACACCACAGGGACGAAAAACTGTTTTTT. It specifies CASSYSRHHRDEKLFF.